This T cell receptor beta chain came from a study of T cell responses to AZD1222 COVID-19 vaccine. Clones were sequenced by immunoSEQ multiplex PCR, and TCRdb holds only the in-frame ones, with some missing. The sample has 150,000 to 200,000 clones, 85% to 95% seen once. This clone was seen only once. The CDR3 sequence is 20 residues long. The V gene lost 0 bases and the J gene lost 0 bases, with 21 bases spanning the gap. Germline V gene sequence: CDR1 LGHDT, CDR2 YNNKEL (reference sequence). The receptor comes from an adult in good health. This chain uses TRBV3-1 (or the pseudogene TRBV3-2) with TRBJ2-1, with D unresolved. The sample in question was peripheral blood, obtained on day 0 of AZD1222 vaccination. DNA for the CDR3: TGTGCCAGCAGCCAAGATAGGTCTTTGGGCCTATCACCCTCCTACAATGAGCAGTTCTTC. It is translated as CASSQDRSLGLSPSYNEQFF.